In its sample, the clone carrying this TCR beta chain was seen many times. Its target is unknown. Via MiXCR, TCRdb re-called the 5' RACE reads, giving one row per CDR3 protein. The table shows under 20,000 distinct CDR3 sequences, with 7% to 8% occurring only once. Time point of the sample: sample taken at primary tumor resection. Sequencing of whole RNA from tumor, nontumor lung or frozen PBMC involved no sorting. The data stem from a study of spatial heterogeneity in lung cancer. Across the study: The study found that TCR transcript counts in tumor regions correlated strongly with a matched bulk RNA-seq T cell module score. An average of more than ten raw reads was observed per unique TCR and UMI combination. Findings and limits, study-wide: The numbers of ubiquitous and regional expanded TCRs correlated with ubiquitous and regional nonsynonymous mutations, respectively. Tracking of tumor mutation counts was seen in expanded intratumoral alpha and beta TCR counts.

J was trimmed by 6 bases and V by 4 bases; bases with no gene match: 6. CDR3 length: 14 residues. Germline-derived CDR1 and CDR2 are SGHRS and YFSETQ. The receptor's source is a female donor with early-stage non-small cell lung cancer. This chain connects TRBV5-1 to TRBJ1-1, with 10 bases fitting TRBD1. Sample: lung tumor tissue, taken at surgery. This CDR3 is CASSPGQGMAEAFF. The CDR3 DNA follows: TGCGCCAGCAGCCCGGGACAGGGGATGGCTGAAGCTTTCTTT. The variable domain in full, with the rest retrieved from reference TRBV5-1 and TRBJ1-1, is KAGVTQTPRYLIKTRGQQVTLSCSPISGHRSVSWYQQTPGQGLQFLFEYFSETQRNKGNFPGRFSGRQFSNSRSEMNVSTLELGDSALYLCASSPGQGMAEAFFGQGTRLTVV.